These T cell receptor beta chains were read from a single sample in a study of T-cell reconstitution after alpha-beta-depleted transplantation in children. Via MiXCR, TCRdb re-called the PCR reads, giving one row per CDR3 protein. This table holds about 490,000 distinct CDR3 sequences, approximately 10% found once. The starting material was PBMCs, obtained before TCRalphabeta/CD19-depleted stem cell transplant. The origin of the receptors is a child aged 2 to 15 with inherited bone marrow failure, due to receive a stem cell transplant. The CDR3 runs from the conserved cysteine through the conserved F or W. Each record gives: CDR3 DNA, CDR3 protein, clone size, D gene, CDR3 length, J gene, V gene. D genes are given only for firm matches. Size tells how often a clone was seen (once, few, many) or the class of an expanded clone, and some rows leave it out.

CDR3nt: TGCGCCAGCAGCGTGACAGGGGGCAAAAACATTCAGTACTTC; CDR3aa: CASSVTGGKNIQYF; abundance: many; d_gene: TRBD1; len: 14; j_gene: TRBJ2-4; v_gene: TRBV5-1
CDR3nt: TGTGCCAGCAGCCCTCCCGAACTAGCGGGAGGCCCCTACGAGCAGTACTTC; CDR3aa: CASSPPELAGGPYEQYF; abundance: many; d_gene: TRBD2; len: 17; j_gene: TRBJ2-7; v_gene: TRBV5-6
CDR3nt: TGTGCCAGCAGTCAGGCGGGACGGCGTATACAAGAGACCCAGTACTTC; CDR3aa: CASSQAGRRIQETQYF; abundance: .; d_gene: .; len: 16; j_gene: TRBJ2-5; v_gene: TRBV28
CDR3nt: TGCGCCAGCAGCCAACGGCGGGCAGAGATGAACACTGAAGCTTTCTTT; CDR3aa: CASSQRRAEMNTEAFF; abundance: many; d_gene: .; len: 16; j_gene: TRBJ1-1; v_gene: TRBV4-3
CDR3nt: TGTGCCAGCAGCTTGGAGGTAATCAATCAGCCCCAGCATTTT; CDR3aa: CASSLEVINQPQHF; abundance: many; d_gene: .; len: 14; j_gene: TRBJ1-5; v_gene: TRBV5-5
CDR3nt: TGTGCCAGCAGTCAACTACAGGGGGCTCGAGAGCAGTACTTC; CDR3aa: CASSQLQGAREQYF; abundance: many; d_gene: TRBD1; len: 14; j_gene: TRBJ2-7; v_gene: TRBV27
CDR3nt: TGCAGTGCTAGTAGGAGGGAATACGAGCAGTACTTC; CDR3aa: CSASRREYEQYF; abundance: .; d_gene: .; len: 12; j_gene: TRBJ2-7; v_gene: TRBV20-1
CDR3nt: TGTGCCATCAGTCCCGAGGGTGACAGCTCCTATAATTCACCCCTCCACTTT; CDR3aa: CAISPEGDSSYNSPLHF; abundance: few; d_gene: .; len: 17; j_gene: TRBJ1-6; v_gene: TRBV10-3
CDR3nt: TGTGCCAGCTCACCCAAGCGGCCTAGCACAGATACGCAGTATTTT; CDR3aa: CASSPKRPSTDTQYF; abundance: few; d_gene: .; len: 15; j_gene: TRBJ2-3; v_gene: TRBV18
CDR3nt: TGCGCCAGCAGCTTGGGACAGGGGAGCTCCTACGAGCAGTACTTC; CDR3aa: CASSLGQGSSYEQYF; abundance: many; d_gene: TRBD1; len: 15; j_gene: TRBJ2-7; v_gene: TRBV12-3/TRBV12-4
CDR3nt: TGTGCCAGCAGCCGCGGGGAGGGGAACACTGAAGCTTTCTTT; CDR3aa: CASSRGEGNTEAFF; abundance: many; d_gene: .; len: 14; j_gene: TRBJ1-1; v_gene: TRBV7-9
CDR3nt: TGTGCCAGCACCTCAGGGGGCCGGGAGACCCAGTACTTC; CDR3aa: CASTSGGRETQYF; abundance: many; d_gene: TRBD1; len: 13; j_gene: TRBJ2-5; v_gene: TRBV6-5
CDR3nt: TGTGCCAGCAGAGCGGGACTAGCGAGAACCGGGGAGCTGTTTTTT; CDR3aa: CASRAGLARTGELFF; abundance: many; d_gene: TRBD2; len: 15; j_gene: TRBJ2-2; v_gene: TRBV2
CDR3nt: TGCGCCAGCAGCCAAGAGATTAGAGACTCCTACGAGCAGTACTTC; CDR3aa: CASSQEIRDSYEQYF; abundance: many; d_gene: .; len: 15; j_gene: TRBJ2-7; v_gene: TRBV4-1
CDR3nt: TGCGCCAGCAGCCCGGACAGCTATAGCTCCTACGAGCAGTACTTC; CDR3aa: CASSPDSYSSYEQYF; abundance: many; d_gene: .; len: 15; j_gene: TRBJ2-7; v_gene: TRBV5-1
CDR3nt: TGTGCCAGCACCCAAAGGGCTTCTGGGGCCAACGTCCTGACTTTC; CDR3aa: CASTQRASGANVLTF; abundance: many; d_gene: .; len: 15; j_gene: TRBJ2-6; v_gene: TRBV12-3/TRBV12-4
CDR3nt: TGTGCCACCTTAGGACAGCCCACAGATACGCAGTATTTT; CDR3aa: CATLGQPTDTQYF; abundance: .; d_gene: .; len: 13; j_gene: TRBJ2-3; v_gene: TRBV7-2
CDR3nt: TGCAGTGCTAGAGATTCGGGGGGCGGGCGGCAAGAGACCCAGTACTTC; CDR3aa: CSARDSGGGRQETQYF; abundance: many; d_gene: .; len: 16; j_gene: TRBJ2-5; v_gene: TRBV20-1
CDR3nt: TGCAGCGCCTCCGACAGGCACTCTGGAAACACCATATATTTT; CDR3aa: CSASDRHSGNTIYF; abundance: .; d_gene: .; len: 14; j_gene: TRBJ1-3; v_gene: TRBV29-1
CDR3nt: TGTGCCAGCAGCCAAGAGGTGCTAGACGCCTCCTACAATGAGCAGTTCTTC; CDR3aa: CASSQEVLDASYNEQFF; abundance: many; d_gene: .; len: 17; j_gene: TRBJ2-1; v_gene: TRBV4-2
CDR3nt: TGCGCCAGCAGCCAAGATCCTAGCGGCTATGAGGATACGCAGTATTTT; CDR3aa: CASSQDPSGYEDTQYF; abundance: few; d_gene: TRBD2; len: 16; j_gene: TRBJ2-3; v_gene: TRBV4-3
CDR3nt: TGTGCCAGCAGTCCGGGACTAGCGGGAGGGACAACCACAGATACGCAGTATTTT; CDR3aa: CASSPGLAGGTTTDTQYF; abundance: many; d_gene: TRBD2; len: 18; j_gene: TRBJ2-3; v_gene: TRBV27
CDR3nt: TGTGCCAGTAGTATGACGGGAGATCCAGATACGCAGTATTTT; CDR3aa: CASSMTGDPDTQYF; abundance: many; d_gene: .; len: 14; j_gene: TRBJ2-3; v_gene: TRBV19
CDR3nt: TGTGCCAGCACGAGTGACAGGGCCCACGAGCAGTACTTC; CDR3aa: CASTSDRAHEQYF; abundance: many; d_gene: TRBD1; len: 13; j_gene: TRBJ2-7; v_gene: TRBV6-1
CDR3nt: TGCAGCGGGGCTAAGGGGGGACTAGCGAGCTCCTACGAGCAGTACTTC; CDR3aa: CSGAKGGLASSYEQYF; abundance: .; d_gene: TRBD2; len: 16; j_gene: TRBJ2-7; v_gene: TRBV29-1
CDR3nt: TGTGCCAGCAGCTTATCTGCACTAGGCCCTCTTTACAATGAGCAGTTCTTC; CDR3aa: CASSLSALGPLYNEQFF; abundance: .; d_gene: .; len: 17; j_gene: TRBJ2-1; v_gene: TRBV7-8
CDR3nt: TGTGCCAGCAGCCAAGAGGGCTGGCTAGCGGGAAGAAATGAGCAGTTCTTC; CDR3aa: CASSQEGWLAGRNEQFF; abundance: many; d_gene: TRBD2; len: 17; j_gene: TRBJ2-1; v_gene: TRBV14
CDR3nt: TGTGCCAGTAGTTGGGCTATCTGGGCTGGAAACACCATATATTTT; CDR3aa: CASSWAIWAGNTIYF; abundance: many; d_gene: .; len: 15; j_gene: TRBJ1-3; v_gene: TRBV19
CDR3nt: TGTGCCAGCAGCTTGGCGACAGGGGCTGGGGCCAACGTCCTGACTTTC; CDR3aa: CASSLATGAGANVLTF; abundance: few; d_gene: TRBD1; len: 16; j_gene: TRBJ2-6; v_gene: TRBV7-2